This is a list of T cell receptor beta chains from one sample in a study of T cell responses to AZD1222 COVID-19 vaccine. The repertoire was sequenced with immunoSEQ multiplex PCR; TCRdb's copy has only in-frame clones and lacks some. The sample comprises fewer than 150,000 clones, 80% to 90% of which are singletons, and over 9% rests with the top ten. This material consisted of peripheral blood, taken 28 days after the second AZD1222 dose. The receptors shown here come from an adult who received the AZD1222 COVID-19 vaccine. CDR3s include the opening cysteine and the closing phenylalanine or tryptophan. A D gene is named only where the DNA matches it firmly. The listing skips clone size in some rows; elsewhere it reads once, few, many or a size class.

v_gene	abundance	len	j_gene	d_gene	CDR3aa
TRBV9	-	14	TRBJ2-7	-	CASSVGLESYEQYF
TRBV5-1	-	15	TRBJ1-1	-	CASSFLSSGSTEAFF
TRBV5-6	-	16	TRBJ2-5	-	CASSLVGAGSQETQYF
TRBV5-1	-	15	TRBJ2-7	TRBD1	CASSVGQVASYEQYF
TRBV5-8	-	14	TRBJ2-7	TRBD1	CASSGRTGVNEQYF
TRBV7-6	few	16	TRBJ2-7	-	CASTLQGGGGPYEQYF
TRBV7-2	-	14	TRBJ2-5	-	CASSPHWLQETQYF
TRBV18	-	15	TRBJ1-2	-	CASSPREGDTYGYTF
TRBV5-1	-	15	TRBJ1-1	-	CASSPAGHPNTEAFF
TRBV6-5	-	14	TRBJ1-5	-	CASSYREGGQPQHF
TRBV7-8	once	15	TRBJ1-2	TRBD1	CASSLGTGGFYGYTF
TRBV7-9	-	15	TRBJ1-2	TRBD1	CASSPGQGINYGYTF
TRBV19	-	16	TRBJ1-5	-	CASSAPLRAGNQPQHF
TRBV7-5	-	16	TRBJ1-1	-	CARKRGDRRMNTEAFF
TRBV29-1	-	11	TRBJ1-2	-	CSVARAYGYTF
TRBV2	-	13	TRBJ1-2	-	CASSPDAFYGYTF
TRBV9	few	14	TRBJ2-7	-	CASSVDPTANEQYF
TRBV12-3/TRBV12-4	-	13	TRBJ1-1	TRBD1	CASSQGVGAEAFF
TRBV21-1	many	13	TRBJ2-1	-	CASSKAPHNEQFF
TRBV29-1	-	13	TRBJ1-1	-	CSPGGGLNTEAFF
TRBV3-1/TRBV3-2	-	14	TRBJ2-2	-	CASSLGNSGGELFF
TRBV6-5	once	13	TRBJ1-1	-	CASRLPGNAEAFF
TRBV3-1/TRBV3-2	-	14	TRBJ1-4	-	CASSQVVTNEKLFF
TRBV7-9	-	15	TRBJ1-3	-	CASSLDPGSGNTIYF
TRBV4-1	-	20	TRBJ2-7	-	CASSQGLGTTSLSSSYEQYF
TRBV2	-	13	TRBJ1-1	TRBD1	CASRTTGATEAFF
TRBV6-1	-	16	TRBJ1-5	TRBD1	CASSVLYGTGNQPQHF
TRBV3-1/TRBV3-2	once	16	TRBJ1-3	TRBD1	CASSNLIGTGADTIYF
TRBV5-1	-	11	TRBJ2-5	-	CASSSQETQYF
TRBV6-5	once	14	TRBJ1-5	-	CASTWREGNQPQHF
TRBV5-6	-	14	TRBJ2-7	-	CASFLWGNFYEQYF
TRBV2	-	14	TRBJ1-1	-	CASRTISRQNWAFF
TRBV2	-	15	TRBJ1-4	TRBD1	CASSLLGQGAEKLFF
TRBV5-1	-	13	TRBJ1-1	TRBD1	CASSWGQGREAFF
TRBV3-1/TRBV3-2	-	13	TRBJ2-1	-	CASSQGVGYEQFF
TRBV7-2	once	15	TRBJ1-4	-	CASSLQGATNEKLFF
TRBV19	-	17	TRBJ1-1	-	CASSMRQTTTLNTEAFF
TRBV30	-	15	TRBJ1-5	-	CAWTPGPVGNQPQHF
TRBV3-1/TRBV3-2	-	16	TRBJ1-6	-	CASSLSGGIDNSPLHF
TRBV5-1	-	14	TRBJ1-4	-	CASSELGANEKLFF
TRBV11-2	-	14	TRBJ2-5	TRBD1	CASSPGQQAETQYF
TRBV27	-	16	TRBJ2-7	TRBD1	CASRRNPGQGALEQYF
TRBV7-8	-	16	TRBJ1-3	-	CASSLGARGSGNTIYF
TRBV4-1	-	16	TRBJ2-1	TRBD2	CASSLLRLAPYNEQFF
TRBV19	-	15	TRBJ1-1	TRBD1	CASSSLDRGGTEAFF